These T cell receptor beta chains were read from a single sample in a study of blood T cell repertoires in COVID-19. TCRdb keeps only in-frame clones here, not all; method: immunoSEQ multiplex PCR. The top ten clones hold approximately 2.6% of a sample with 150,000 to 200,000 clones, 70% to 90% of them seen once. Sequencing was done on a sample of peripheral blood. The receptor source for this set is an elderly woman with COVID-19, enrolled during active disease. CDR3s include the opening cysteine and the closing phenylalanine or tryptophan. Fields, in order: D gene, J gene, clone size, V gene, CDR3 DNA, CDR3 protein. D genes are given only for firm matches. Expanded clones are given a class, and other clones once, few, many or no size at all.

>-|TRBJ1-3|-|TRBV6-1
TGTGCCAGCAGCGGGACACCCTCTGGAAACACCATATATTTT
CASSGTPSGNTIYF
>TRBD2|TRBJ2-4|-|TRBV30
TGTGCCTGTAACGTAGCGGGAGTGGGCAACATTCAGTACTTC
CACNVAGVGNIQYF
>-|TRBJ1-2|few|TRBV15
TGTGCCACCAGCAGGACAGGTACCGAAGACTACACCTTC
CATSRTGTEDYTF
>-|TRBJ1-5|-|TRBV18
TGTGCCAGCTCACCCCGCGGGGGAGATTGGGTCAATCAGCCCCAGCATTTT
CASSPRGGDWVNQPQHF
>TRBD2|TRBJ2-5|-|TRBV3-1/TRBV3-2
TGTGCCAGCAGTCAAGATAGCGGGAGGAGGGAGGAGACCCAGTACTTC
CASSQDSGRREETQYF
>TRBD2|TRBJ2-3|-|TRBV4-1
TGCGCCAGCAGCCAGGACCCCGGGACTAGCGGGGTGGGTACGCAGTATTTT
CASSQDPGTSGVGTQYF
>-|TRBJ1-5|few|TRBV6-6
TGTGCCAGCGGGAGCCGGGGGAATCAGCCCCAGCATTTT
CASGSRGNQPQHF
>TRBD2|TRBJ2-3|-|TRBV19
TGTGCCAGTAGCCGCGCACGGGGGGATCTAGATACGCAGTATTTT
CASSRARGDLDTQYF
>-|TRBJ1-6|few|TRBV5-4
TGTGCCAGCAGCTTGGACAGCTATTATTCACCCCTCCACTTT
CASSLDSYYSPLHF
>-|TRBJ2-3|few|TRBV10-2
TGCGCCAGCAGGGATAGCGGCATTGCCACAGATACGCAGTATTTT
CASRDSGIATDTQYF
>-|TRBJ1-2|-|TRBV30
TGTGCCTGGAGTGTACGACTGGATTCTCCTGATCTTAATGGCTACACCTTC
CAWSVRLDSPDLNGYTF
>-|TRBJ2-3|once|TRBV6-4
TGTGCCAGCAGGTCCCCGGGGTCAGATACGCAGTATTTT
CASRSPGSDTQYF
>-|TRBJ2-6|-|TRBV4-2
TGTGCCAGCAGCCAAGTCGGGGGCTCTGGGGCCAACGTCCTGACTTTC
CASSQVGGSGANVLTF
>-|TRBJ1-6|once|TRBV4-3
TGCGCCAGCAGCAAAGGGGGGGATTCACCCCTCCACTTT
CASSKGGDSPLHF
>-|TRBJ2-2|-|TRBV7-8
TGTGCCAGCAGCGGGGGGATGAACACCGGGGAGCTGTTTTTT
CASSGGMNTGELFF
>-|TRBJ2-7|-|TRBV5-4
TGTGCCAGCCCCCGGGACAACTACGAGCAGTACTTC
CASPRDNYEQYF
>-|TRBJ2-7|few|TRBV7-9
TGTGCCAGCAGCTTCAGGGGTCCCTACGAGCAGTACTTC
CASSFRGPYEQYF
>-|TRBJ2-2|-|TRBV5-1
TGCGCCAGCAGCCCTAAGCCGGACACGAACACCGGGGAGCTGTTTTTT
CASSPKPDTNTGELFF
>TRBD2|TRBJ2-4|-|TRBV5-4
TGTGCCAGCAGCTTGATGTTTGGGGGGGATCTAGCCAAAAACATTCAGTACTTC
CASSLMFGGDLAKNIQYF
>TRBD2|TRBJ2-3|-|TRBV5-1
TGCGCCAGCAGCCGACTAGCGGGAACAGATACGCAGTATTTT
CASSRLAGTDTQYF
>-|TRBJ1-2|-|TRBV18
TGTGCCAGCTCACCTCAGGGAAACCATGGCTACACCTTC
CASSPQGNHGYTF
>TRBD1|TRBJ1-6|few|TRBV7-2
TGTGCCAGCAGCCCCGGGACAGCAAATTCACCCCTCCACTTT
CASSPGTANSPLHF